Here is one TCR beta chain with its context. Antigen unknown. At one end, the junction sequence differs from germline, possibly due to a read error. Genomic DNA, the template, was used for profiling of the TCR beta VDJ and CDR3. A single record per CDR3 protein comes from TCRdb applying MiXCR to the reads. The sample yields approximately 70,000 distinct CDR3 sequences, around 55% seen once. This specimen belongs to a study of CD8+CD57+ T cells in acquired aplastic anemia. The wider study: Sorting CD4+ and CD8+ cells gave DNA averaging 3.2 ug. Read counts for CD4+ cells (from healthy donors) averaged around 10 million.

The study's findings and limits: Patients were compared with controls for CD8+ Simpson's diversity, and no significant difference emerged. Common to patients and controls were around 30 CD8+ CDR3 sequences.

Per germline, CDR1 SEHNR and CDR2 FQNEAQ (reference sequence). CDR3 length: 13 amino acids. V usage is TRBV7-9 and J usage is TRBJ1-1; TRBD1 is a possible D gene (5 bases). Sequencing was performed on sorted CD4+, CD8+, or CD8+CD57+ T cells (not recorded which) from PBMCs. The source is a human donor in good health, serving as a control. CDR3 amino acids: CASSRTWGTEAFF. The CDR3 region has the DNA TGTGCCAGCAGCCGAACATGGGGCACTGAAGCTTTTTTT.